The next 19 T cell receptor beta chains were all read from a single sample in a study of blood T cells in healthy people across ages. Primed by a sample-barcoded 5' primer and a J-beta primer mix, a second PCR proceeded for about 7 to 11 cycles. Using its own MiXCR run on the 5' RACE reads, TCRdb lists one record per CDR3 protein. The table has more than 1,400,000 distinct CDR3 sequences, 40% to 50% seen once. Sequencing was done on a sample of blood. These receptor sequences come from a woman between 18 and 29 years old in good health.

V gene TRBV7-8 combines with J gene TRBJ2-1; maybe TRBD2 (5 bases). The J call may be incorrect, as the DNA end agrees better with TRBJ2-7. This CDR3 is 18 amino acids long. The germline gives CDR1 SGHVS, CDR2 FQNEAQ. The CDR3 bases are TGTGCCAGCGAGCGGACTCCCGGCTTTATTAGCTCCTACAATGAGCAGTACTTC. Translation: CASERTPGFISSYNEQYF.

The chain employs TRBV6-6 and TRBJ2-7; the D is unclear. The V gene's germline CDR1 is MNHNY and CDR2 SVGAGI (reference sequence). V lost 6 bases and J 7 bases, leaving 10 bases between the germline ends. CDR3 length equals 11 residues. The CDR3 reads CASSSNLEQYF. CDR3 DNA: TGTGCCAGCAGCAGCAACTTGGAGCAGTACTTC.

DNA of the CDR3: TGCGCCAGCCAAACTCAGACTCAGAGCTCCTACAATGAGCAGTACTTC. It specifies CASQTQTQSSYNEQYF. The chain has TRBV5-1 and TRBJ2-1; no reliable D call. TRBJ2-7 matches the DNA end more closely, so the J call is doubtful. This CDR3 comprises 16 residues. The V gene's germline CDR1 is SGHRS and CDR2 YFSETQ.

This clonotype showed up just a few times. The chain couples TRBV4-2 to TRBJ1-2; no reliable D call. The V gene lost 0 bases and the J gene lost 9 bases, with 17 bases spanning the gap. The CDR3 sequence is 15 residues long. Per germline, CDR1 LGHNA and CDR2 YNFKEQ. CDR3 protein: CASSQDWRGPTSYTF. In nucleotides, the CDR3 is TGTGCCAGCAGCCAAGATTGGAGAGGCCCAACGAGCTACACCTTC.

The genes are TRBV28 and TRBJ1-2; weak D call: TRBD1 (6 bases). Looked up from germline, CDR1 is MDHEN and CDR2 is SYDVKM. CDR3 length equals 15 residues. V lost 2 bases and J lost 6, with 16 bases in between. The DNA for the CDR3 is TGTGCCAGCAGTTTAGGGGGGGCGGCCCTCAATGGCTACACCTTC. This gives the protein CASSLGGAALNGYTF.

CDR3 residues: CSAHGASGVYQETQYF. DNA for the CDR3: TGCAGTGCCCATGGGGCTAGCGGGGTGTACCAAGAGACCCAGTACTTC. The chain links TRBV20-1 to TRBJ2-5; 9 nucleotides align to TRBD2. V dropped 6 bases and J dropped 0; count of bases not matched to a gene: 11. From germline, CDR1 is DFQATT and CDR2 SNEGSKA (reference sequence). The CDR3 consists of 16 residues.

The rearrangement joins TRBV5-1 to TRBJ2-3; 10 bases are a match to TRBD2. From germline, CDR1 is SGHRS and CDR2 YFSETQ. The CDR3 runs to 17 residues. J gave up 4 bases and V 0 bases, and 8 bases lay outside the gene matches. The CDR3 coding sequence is TGCGCCAGCAGCTTGGACCGGGGGACTAGCGTCCCAGATACGCAGTATTTT. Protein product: CASSLDRGTSVPDTQYF.

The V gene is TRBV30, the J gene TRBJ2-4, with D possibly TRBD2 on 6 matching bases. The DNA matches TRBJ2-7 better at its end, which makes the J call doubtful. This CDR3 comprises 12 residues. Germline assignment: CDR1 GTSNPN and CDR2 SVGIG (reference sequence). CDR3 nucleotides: TGTGCCTGGAGTGGGACTATCTCCGAGCAGTACTTC. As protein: CAWSGTISEQYF.

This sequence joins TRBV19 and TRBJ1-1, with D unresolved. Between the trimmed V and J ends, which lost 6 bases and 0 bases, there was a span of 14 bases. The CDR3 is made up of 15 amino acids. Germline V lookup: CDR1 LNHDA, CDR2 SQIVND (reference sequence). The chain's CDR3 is CASSPQPGMNTEAFF. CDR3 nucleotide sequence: TGTGCCAGTAGCCCCCAGCCGGGCATGAACACTGAAGCTTTCTTT.

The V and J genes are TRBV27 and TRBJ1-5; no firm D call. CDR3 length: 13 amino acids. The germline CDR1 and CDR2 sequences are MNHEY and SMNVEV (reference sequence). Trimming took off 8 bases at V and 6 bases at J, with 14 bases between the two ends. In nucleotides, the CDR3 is TGTGCCAGCGCGAGAGGTAACGGTCAGCCCCAGCATTTT. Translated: CASARGNGQPQHF.

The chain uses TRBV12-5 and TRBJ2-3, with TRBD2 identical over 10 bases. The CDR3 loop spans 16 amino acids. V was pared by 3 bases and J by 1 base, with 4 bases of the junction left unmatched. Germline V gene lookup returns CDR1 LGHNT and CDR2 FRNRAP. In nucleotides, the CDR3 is TGTGCTAGTGGTTTTGGAGCGGGGGGGCGCACAGATACGCAGTATTTT. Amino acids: CASGFGAGGRTDTQYF. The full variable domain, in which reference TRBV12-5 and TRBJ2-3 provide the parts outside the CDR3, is DARVTQTPRHKVTEMGQEVTMRCQPILGHNTVFWYRQTMMQGLELLAYFRNRAPLDDSGMPKDRFSAEMPDATLATLKIQPSEPRDSAVYFCASGFGAGGRTDTQYFGPGTRLTVL.

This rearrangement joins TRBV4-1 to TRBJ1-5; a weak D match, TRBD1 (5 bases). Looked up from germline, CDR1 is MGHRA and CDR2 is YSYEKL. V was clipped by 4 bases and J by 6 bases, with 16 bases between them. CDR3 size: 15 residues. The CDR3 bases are TGCGCCAGCAGCCCGACGACAGAAGCGGGTCAGCCCCAGCATTTT. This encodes CASSPTTEAGQPQHF.

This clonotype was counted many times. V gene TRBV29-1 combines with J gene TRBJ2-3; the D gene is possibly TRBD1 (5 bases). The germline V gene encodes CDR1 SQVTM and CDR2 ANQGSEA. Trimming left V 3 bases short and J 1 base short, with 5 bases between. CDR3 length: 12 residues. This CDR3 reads CSVDRGTDTQYF. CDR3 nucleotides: TGCAGCGTTGACAGGGGCACAGATACGCAGTATTTT.

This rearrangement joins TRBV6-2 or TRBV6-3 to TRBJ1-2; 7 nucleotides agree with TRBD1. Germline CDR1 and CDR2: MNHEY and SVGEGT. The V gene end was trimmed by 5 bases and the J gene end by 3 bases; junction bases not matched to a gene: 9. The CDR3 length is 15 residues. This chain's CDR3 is CASSGPGQIHYGYTF. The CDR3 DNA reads TGTGCCAGCAGTGGACCGGGACAGATCCACTATGGCTACACCTTC.

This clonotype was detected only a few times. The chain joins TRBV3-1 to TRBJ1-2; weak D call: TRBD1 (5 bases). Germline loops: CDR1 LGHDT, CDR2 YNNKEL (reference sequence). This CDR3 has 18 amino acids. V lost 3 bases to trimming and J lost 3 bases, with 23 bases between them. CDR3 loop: CASSHGSQEGRLDYGYTF. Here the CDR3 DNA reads TGTGCCAGCAGCCATGGGAGTCAAGAGGGACGATTGGACTATGGCTACACCTTC. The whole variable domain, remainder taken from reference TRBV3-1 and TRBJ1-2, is DTAVSQTPKYLVTQMGNDKSIKCEQNLGHDTMYWYKQDSKKFLKIMFSYNNKELIINETVPNRFSPKSPDKAHLNLHINSLELGDSAVYFCASSHGSQEGRLDYGYTFGSGTRLTVV.

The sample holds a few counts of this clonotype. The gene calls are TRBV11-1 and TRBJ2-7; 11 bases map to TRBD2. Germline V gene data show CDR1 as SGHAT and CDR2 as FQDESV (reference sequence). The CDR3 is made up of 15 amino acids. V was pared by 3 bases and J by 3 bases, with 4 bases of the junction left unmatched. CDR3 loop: CASSFRLAGIYEQYF. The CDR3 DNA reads TGTGCCAGCAGCTTCCGACTAGCGGGGATCTACGAGCAGTACTTC.

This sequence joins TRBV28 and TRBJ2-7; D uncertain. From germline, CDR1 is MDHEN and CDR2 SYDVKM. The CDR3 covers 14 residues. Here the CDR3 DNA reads TGTGGAGCAGCTCGGCACGACGGACCCTACGAGCAGTACTTC. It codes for CGAARHDGPYEQYF.

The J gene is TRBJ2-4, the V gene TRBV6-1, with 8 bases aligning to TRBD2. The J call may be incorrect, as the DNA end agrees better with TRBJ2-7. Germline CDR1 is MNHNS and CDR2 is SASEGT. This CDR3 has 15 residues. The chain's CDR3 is CASHRAGGSTYEQYF. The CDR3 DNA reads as TGTGCCAGCCACCGCGCGGGAGGTTCAACCTACGAGCAGTACTTC.

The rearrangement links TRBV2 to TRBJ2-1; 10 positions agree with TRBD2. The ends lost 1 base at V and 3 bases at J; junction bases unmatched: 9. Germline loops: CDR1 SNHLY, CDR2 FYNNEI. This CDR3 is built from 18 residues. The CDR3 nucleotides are TGTGCCAGCAGTGAAGGTCGACTAGCGGGTTTAGTCTACAATGAGCAGTTCTTC. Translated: CASSEGRLAGLVYNEQFF.